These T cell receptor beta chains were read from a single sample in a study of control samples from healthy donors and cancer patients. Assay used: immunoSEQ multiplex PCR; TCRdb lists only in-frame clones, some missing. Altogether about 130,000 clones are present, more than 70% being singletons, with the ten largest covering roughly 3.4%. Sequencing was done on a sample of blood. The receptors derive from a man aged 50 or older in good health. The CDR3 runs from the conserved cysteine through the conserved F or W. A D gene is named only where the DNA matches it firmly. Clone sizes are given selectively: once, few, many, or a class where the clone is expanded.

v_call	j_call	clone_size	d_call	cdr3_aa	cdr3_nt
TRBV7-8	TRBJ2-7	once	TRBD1	CASRKGTGAPQEQYF	TGTGCCAGCAGGAAGGGGACAGGGGCCCCCCAAGAGCAGTACTTC
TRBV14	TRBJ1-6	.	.	CASSQDLAYSRGNSPLHF	TGTGCCAGCAGCCAAGATCTAGCATATTCAAGGGGGAATTCACCCCTCCACTTT
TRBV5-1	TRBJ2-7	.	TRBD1	CASSSGTGSYEQYF	TGCGCCAGCAGCTCCGGGACAGGGTCGTACGAGCAGTACTTC
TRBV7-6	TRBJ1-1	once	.	CASSLYGGPRSMNTEAFF	TGTGCCAGCAGCTTATACGGAGGCCCCAGGAGTATGAACACTGAAGCTTTCTTT
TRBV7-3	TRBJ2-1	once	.	CASSLTGGNEQFF	TGTGCCAGCAGCTTAACCGGAGGGAATGAGCAGTTCTTC
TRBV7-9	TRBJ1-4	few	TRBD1	CASSLGQGITNEKLFF	TGTGCCAGCAGCCTCGGACAGGGAATAACTAATGAAAAACTGTTTTTT
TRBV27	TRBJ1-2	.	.	CASSSRATYGYTF	TGTGCCAGCAGTTCACGGGCGACTTATGGCTACACCTTC
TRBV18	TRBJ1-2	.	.	CASSPVQGSYGYTF	TGTGCCAGCTCACCCGTGCAGGGGAGCTATGGCTACACCTTC
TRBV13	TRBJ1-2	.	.	CASSPDSYGYTF	TGTGCCAGCAGCCCCGACAGCTATGGCTACACCTTC
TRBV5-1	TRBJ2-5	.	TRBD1	CASSFDREETQYF	TGCGCCAGCAGTTTCGACAGGGAAGAGACCCAGTACTTC
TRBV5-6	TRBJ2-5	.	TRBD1	CASSLADRVQDF	TGTGCCAGCAGCTTGGCCGACAGGGTGCAGGACTTC
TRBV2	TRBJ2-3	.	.	CASARPPDTQYF	TGTGCCAGCGCCCGACCCCCAGATACGCAGTATTTT
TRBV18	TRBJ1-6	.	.	CASSPTLGDVALHF	TGTGCCAGCTCACCAACCTTGGGGGACGTGGCCCTCCACTTT
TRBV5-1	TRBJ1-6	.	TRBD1	CASSKDGQGGFSPLHF	TGCGCCAGCAGCAAAGACGGACAGGGCGGATTCTCACCCCTCCACTTT
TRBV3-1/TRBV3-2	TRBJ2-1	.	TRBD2	CASSQLRGGIYNEQFF	TGTGCCAGCAGCCAATTGCGGGGGGGAATTTACAATGAGCAGTTCTTC
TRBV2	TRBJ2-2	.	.	CASSRKDAGELFF	TGTGCCAGCAGCCGCAAGGATGCCGGGGAGCTGTTTTTT
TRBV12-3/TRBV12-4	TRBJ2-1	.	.	CASSDRTFDEQFF	TGTGCCAGCAGCGACCGGACCTTCGATGAGCAGTTCTTC
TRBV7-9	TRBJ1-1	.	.	CASSPEDQFTEAFF	TGTGCCAGCAGCCCGGAGGACCAATTCACTGAAGCTTTCTTT
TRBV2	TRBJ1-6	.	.	CASSELEGDDSPLHF	TGTGCCAGCAGTGAATTGGAAGGGGATGATTCACCCCTCCACTTT
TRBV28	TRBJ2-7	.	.	CASSPPGTLSSYEQYF	TGTGCCAGCAGCCCACCCGGGACATTGAGCTCCTACGAGCAGTACTTC
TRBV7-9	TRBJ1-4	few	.	CASSILGQEKLFF	TGTGCCAGCAGCATACTCGGGCAGGAAAAACTGTTTTTT
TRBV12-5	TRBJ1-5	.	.	CASGLKENQPQHF	TGTGCTAGTGGTTTAAAGGAAAATCAGCCCCAGCATTTT
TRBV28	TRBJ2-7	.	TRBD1	CATSGQNLLREQYF	TGTGCCACCTCGGGACAGAACCTCCTTAGGGAGCAGTACTTC
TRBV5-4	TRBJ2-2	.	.	CASSFSRTTGELFF	TGTGCCAGCAGCTTCTCCAGGACGACCGGGGAGCTGTTTTTT
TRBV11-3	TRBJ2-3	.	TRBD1	CASSFNRGATDTQYF	TGTGCCAGCAGCTTCAACAGGGGGGCCACCGATACGCAGTATTTT
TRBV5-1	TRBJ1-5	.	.	CASSLDGARDQPQHF	TGCGCCAGCAGCTTGGACGGGGCTCGGGATCAGCCCCAGCATTTT
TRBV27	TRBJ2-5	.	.	CASRLRGAGGETQYF	TGTGCCAGCAGACTGAGGGGGGCAGGGGGGGAGACCCAGTACTTC
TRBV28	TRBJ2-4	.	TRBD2	CASSSGDAFKNIQYF	TGTGCCAGTAGTAGCGGGGACGCCTTCAAAAACATTCAGTACTTC
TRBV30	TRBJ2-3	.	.	CAWSENRLADTQYF	TGTGCCTGGAGCGAAAACCGGTTGGCAGATACGCAGTATTTT
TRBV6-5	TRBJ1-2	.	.	CASRPIQSYTF	TGTGCCAGCAGACCCATACAGAGCTACACCTTC
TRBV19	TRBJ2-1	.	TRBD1	CASSLDRVNEQFF	TGTGCCAGTAGTCTTGACAGGGTCAATGAGCAGTTCTTC
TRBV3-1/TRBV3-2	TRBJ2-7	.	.	CASSPLTGYEQYF	TGTGCCAGCAGCCCACTCACAGGATACGAGCAGTACTTC